The present T cell receptor (beta chain) was sequenced within a study of naive CD8 T cells in extremely preterm neonates. Without labor or membrane rupture, elective cesareans at roughly 37-41 weeks supplied term cord blood. Sorted cells: live naive CD8+ T cells, CD45RA+CCR7+, Annexin V-negative. The study's findings and limits: Preterm infants showed shorter CDR3s, fewer N additions and less trimming than older groups. Productive template counts varied among preterm samples, a noted limitation.

Generated by immunoSEQ multiplex PCR, the TCRdb table keeps only in-frame clones and is missing some. Among 6,500 or so clones listed, approximately 98% were seen once. With regard to this clone: The target antigen is unknown.

CDR1 is MDHEN, CDR2 SYDVKM, per germline. V lost 4 bases and J lost 5; bases outside the gene matches: 7. This CDR3 is 15 amino acids long. The chain carries TRBV28 and TRBJ2-7; 11 nucleotides line up with TRBD2. The receptor was isolated from a newborn in good health. Sequences were obtained from naive CD8+ T cells from cord blood. CDR3 loop: CASSSRLAGGDEQYF. DNA for the CDR3: TGTGCCAGCAGTTCCCGATTAGCGGGGGGGGACGAGCAGTACTTC.